Listed below are T cell receptor beta chains from one sample, sequenced in a study of blood T cell repertoires in COVID-19. Method: immunoSEQ multiplex PCR; TCRdb's copy keeps in-frame clones and lacks some. The sample shows 300,000 to 350,000 clones, about 89% of them seen only once. The sequenced material came from peripheral blood. The receptor source for this set is a woman aged 45-65 years with COVID-19, enrolled during active disease. CDR3s include the opening cysteine and the closing phenylalanine or tryptophan.

V,J,CDR3
TRBV6-2/TRBV6-3,TRBJ2-7,CASSLLAGGSYEQYF
TRBV11-3,TRBJ1-3,CASSLDRPRGGLSGNTIYF
TRBV12-5,TRBJ1-3,CASGLTDLSGNTIYF
TRBV7-6,TRBJ1-5,CASSQGGYNQPQHF
TRBV27,TRBJ2-7,CASSPREAGLYEQYF
TRBV10-1,TRBJ2-5,CASSSGKVGEAQYF
TRBV7-2,TRBJ2-1,CASSLGSGSSYNEQFF
TRBV5-6,TRBJ1-6,CASSTTPTGYGSPLHF
TRBV13,TRBJ1-5,CASSPSRGSNQPQHF
TRBV5-6,TRBJ1-2,CASSLDVAVYGYTF
TRBV6-5,TRBJ2-7,CASSGTISSYEQYF
TRBV5-4,TRBJ1-1,CASIRDRGGTEAFF
TRBV6-2/TRBV6-3,TRBJ2-7,CASSWQGSYEQYF
TRBV5-5,TRBJ2-7,CASSPDRARTPQDEQYF